A single sample gave rise to the 27 T cell receptor beta chains below, sequenced in a study of memory CD4+ T cells and cytomegalovirus serostatus. Single viable CD3+CD4+CD8-CD45RO+ cells were sorted as the memory CD4+ T cells. The protocol was immunoSEQ multiplex PCR, while the TCRdb copy is restricted to in-frame clones and leaves out a portion. The repertoire consists of about 56,000 clones, with 82% occurring once and the leading ten covering 0.4%. Sequenced sample: memory CD4+ T cells from blood. These receptors all stem from an adult in good health and CMV-seronegative.

The CDR3 nucleotides read TGTGCCAGCAGTGCCCTTCAGGGGGGTAATGAAAAACTGTTTTTT. It specifies CASSALQGGNEKLFF. The chain joins TRBV6-1 to TRBJ1-4; TRBD1 agrees at 7 bases. There are 15 residues in the CDR3. CDR1 and CDR2 (germline): MNHNS, SASEGT. V shed 4 bases, J shed 4 bases, and the junction held 6 bases outside the gene matches.

This chain joins TRBV19 and TRBJ1-5; D gene unclear. Germline CDR1 is LNHDA and CDR2 is SQIVND (reference sequence). There are 15 residues in the CDR3. Trimming cost V 2 bases and J 3 bases, with 11 bases left between them. The CDR3 DNA is TGTGCCAGTAGTATAAAGGTGAGTCCCAATCAGCCCCAGCATTTT. This translates into CASSIKVSPNQPQHF. The full variable domain, completed using reference TRBV19 and TRBJ1-5, is DGGITQSPKYLFRKEGQNVTLSCEQNLNHDAMYWYRQDPGQGLRLIYYSQIVNDFQKGDIAEGYSVSREKKESFPLTVTSAQKNPTAFYLCASSIKVSPNQPQHFGDGTRLSIL.

This clone was picked up a small number of times. The chain uses TRBV5-5 and TRBJ1-3; D is unresolved. Germline-derived CDR1 and CDR2 are SGHKS and YYEKEE (reference sequence). Trimming took off 5 bases at V and 1 base at J, with 13 bases between the two ends. The CDR3 loop spans 15 amino acids. The DNA of the CDR3 is TGTGCCAGCAGTTCGGGAAGGATATCTGGAAACACCATATATTTT. It is translated as CASSSGRISGNTIYF.

This chain joins TRBV5-1 and TRBJ1-2, with TRBD1 identical over 9 bases. Germline-derived CDR1 and CDR2 are SGHRS and YFSETQ. Germline trimming cut 4 bases from V and 3 bases from J; bases unmatched to any gene: 4. The CDR3 runs to 14 residues. CDR3: CASSTDRGYYGYTF. CDR3 nucleotide sequence: TGCGCCAGCAGCACAGACAGGGGGTACTATGGCTACACCTTC.

The chain has TRBV6-1 and TRBJ2-1; the match to TRBD2 covers 9 bases. Germline CDR1 MNHNS, CDR2 SASEGT. CDR3 length equals 15 residues. V was clipped by 2 bases and J by 4 bases; unmatched bases: 3. The CDR3 nucleotides are TGTGCCAGCAGTGAAATCCTAGCGGGGTACAATGAGCAGTTCTTC. Residues: CASSEILAGYNEQFF.

CDR3 in DNA: TGCGCCAGCAGCCCCGGGACAGGGGCTCAAAATGAAAAACTGTTTTTT. The encoded protein is CASSPGTGAQNEKLFF. The chain uses TRBV5-1 and TRBJ1-4; 10 nucleotides match TRBD1. The CDR3 runs to 16 residues. The germline CDR1 and CDR2 sequences are SGHRS and YFSETQ. V lost 4 bases and J lost 5; bases outside the gene matches: 8.

This chain connects TRBV5-4 to TRBJ2-3; 15 nucleotides match TRBD2. The germline V gene encodes CDR1 SGHNT and CDR2 YYREEE (reference sequence). CDR3 length equals 16 residues. Unmatched junction bases numbered 3, after V lost 5 bases and J lost 2 bases. In nucleotides, the CDR3 is TGTGCCAGCAGTCGGACTAGCGGGGGGGACACAGATACGCAGTATTTT. This gives the protein CASSRTSGGDTDTQYF.

The chain couples TRBV11-2 to TRBJ1-1; TRBD1 aligns across 8 bases. Trimming removed 3 bases from V and 10 bases from J; junction bases left unmatched: 4. In germline, CDR1 is SGHAT, CDR2 FQNNGV. The CDR3 consists of 12 residues. The CDR3 nucleotides are TGTGCCAGCAGCTTCGCAGGGGGCCTAGCTTTCTTT. Translated, it gives CASSFAGGLAFF.

The gene calls are TRBV28 and TRBJ1-1; D not resolved. CDR3 length: 14 amino acids. Trimming cost V 1 base and J 1 base, with 7 bases left between them. In germline, CDR1 is MDHEN, CDR2 SYDVKM. In nucleotides, the CDR3 is TGTGCCAGCAGTTTATACGTGGGGAACACTGAAGCTTTCTTT. Protein: CASSLYVGNTEAFF. The full variable domain, in which reference TRBV28 and TRBJ1-1 provide the parts outside the CDR3, is DVKVTQSSRYLVKRTGEKVFLECVQDMDHENMFWYRQDPGLGLRLIYFSYDVKMKEKGDIPEGYSVSREKKERFSLILESASTNQTSMYLCASSLYVGNTEAFFGQGTRLTVV.

The chain employs TRBV28 and TRBJ2-1, with 8 bases fitting TRBD1. The ends lost 5 bases at V and 0 bases at J; junction bases unmatched: 6. This CDR3 region has 16 residues. Germline lookup yields CDR1 MDHEN and CDR2 SYDVKM. CDR3 loop: CASSPTGAGSYNEQFF. In DNA, the CDR3 is TGTGCCAGCAGTCCGACAGGGGCGGGCTCCTACAATGAGCAGTTCTTC. The whole variable domain, remainder taken from reference TRBV28 and TRBJ2-1, is DVKVTQSSRYLVKRTGEKVFLECVQDMDHENMFWYRQDPGLGLRLIYFSYDVKMKEKGDIPEGYSVSREKKERFSLILESASTNQTSMYLCASSPTGAGSYNEQFFGPGTRLTVL.

V and J are TRBV12-5 and TRBJ2-5; unclear D gene. Trimming cost V 1 base and J 5 bases, with 8 bases left between them. Looked up from germline, CDR1 is LGHNT and CDR2 is FRNRAP. The CDR3 is made up of 13 amino acids. CDR3 protein: CASGLGHGETQYF. CDR3 in DNA: TGTGCTAGTGGTTTGGGACACGGGGAGACCCAGTACTTC.

The chain uses TRBV6-6 and TRBJ1-1; D possibly corresponds to TRBD1 (5 bases). With 6 bases removed from V and 5 bases from J, the gap between germline ends came to 22 bases. This CDR3 region has 16 residues. CDR1 and CDR2 from the germline V gene are MNHNY and SVGAGI (reference sequence). CDR3 DNA: TGTGCCAGCAGGACGTCCGGGGGAAGGGGTTTAACTGAAGCTTTCTTT. This translates into CASRTSGGRGLTEAFF.

V and J are TRBV18 and TRBJ2-7; D unresolved. Per germline, CDR1 KGHSH and CDR2 LQKENI. V was cut by 6 bases and J by 4 bases, with 7 bases left in between. The CDR3 is 11 residues long. The CDR3, as DNA: TGTGCCAGCTCTCAACTGTACGAGCAGTACTTC. It encodes CASSQLYEQYF.

This clone was observed a handful of times. V and J are TRBV29-1 and TRBJ2-2; TRBD2 might be the D (6 bases). The CDR3 is 15 amino acids. V lost 3 bases to trimming and J lost 0 bases, with 11 bases between them. Germline loops: CDR1 SQVTM, CDR2 ANQGSEA. CDR3 amino acids: CSVDGGVANTGELFF. CDR3 bases: TGCAGCGTTGACGGCGGGGTAGCGAACACCGGGGAGCTGTTTTTT.

The J gene is TRBJ2-5, the V gene TRBV30; D is tentatively TRBD1 or TRBD2 (6 bases each). Germline CDR1 and CDR2: GTSNPN and SVGIG (reference sequence). Deletions cut 1 base from V and 2 bases from J, with 14 bases between. The CDR3 extends over 15 amino acids. The CDR3 is CAWSGGGGPQETQYF. The CDR3 DNA is TGTGCCTGGAGTGGTGGAGGGGGACCACAAGAGACCCAGTACTTC. Full variable domain (rest looked up from reference TRBV30 and TRBJ2-5): SQTIHQWPATLVQPVGSPLSLECTVEGTSNPNLYWYRQAAGRGLQLLFYSVGIGQISSEVPQNLSASRPQDRQFILSSKKLLLSDSGFYLCAWSGGGGPQETQYFGPGTRLLVL.

The chain has TRBV7-3 and TRBJ1-4; weak D call: TRBD1 (5 bases). Germline CDR1 is SGHTA and CDR2 is FQGTGA. This CDR3 is built from 15 residues. Trimming took 5 bases from V and 7 from J, leaving 17 bases between them. The CDR3 DNA follows: TGTGCCAGCAGCCCCGGGGCTTTTGGGGGTGAAAAACTGTTTTTT. It codes for CASSPGAFGGEKLFF.

This chain uses TRBV28 with TRBJ2-5; 9 bases are shared with TRBD2. The length of the CDR3 is 13 residues. V shed 10 bases and J 4 bases; nucleotides not matched to a gene: 7. Per the germline V gene, CDR1 is MDHEN and CDR2 is SYDVKM. In nucleotides, the CDR3 is TGTGCCATCCTGGGAGCGGGGGGAGAGACCCAGTACTTC. Its protein is CAILGAGGETQYF.

This clone occurred once. V is TRBV5-6 and J is TRBJ2-1; possible D gene TRBD2, 7 bases. Trimming removed 2 bases at V and 9 bases at J, with 15 bases between. The CDR3 runs 14 residues. The germline V gene has CDR1 SGHDT and CDR2 YYEEEE. The CDR3 DNA reads TGTGCCAGCAGCTTAATAAGGGGGGGCGGTGAGCAGTTCTTC. The encoded protein is CASSLIRGGGEQFF.

This clone has a single count. This chain uses TRBV2 with TRBJ2-3; tentatively, D is TRBD1 or TRBD2 (5 bases each). The CDR3 length is 15 residues. Trimming took 6 bases from V and 1 from J, leaving 14 bases between them. Germline V gene data show CDR1 as SNHLY and CDR2 as FYNNEI. CDR3 loop: CASRGRIRGTDTQYF. Written as DNA, the CDR3 is TGTGCCAGCAGGGGACGGATTAGGGGCACAGATACGCAGTATTTT.

The chain links TRBV4-2 to TRBJ2-7; the D gene could be TRBD1 or TRBD2 (5 bases each). The CDR3 totals 15 residues. Germline CDR1 reads LGHNA; CDR2 reads YNFKEQ. Trimming left V 4 bases short and J 2 bases short, with 15 bases between. CDR3 nucleotide sequence: TGTGCCAGCAGCCCGAACCGGGACCCTACCTACGAGCAGTACTTC. Translation gives CASSPNRDPTYEQYF.

The chain is built from TRBV28 and TRBJ2-5; D gene unclear. V was cut by 3 bases and J by 1 base, with 12 bases left in between. The CDR3 has 15 amino acids. Germline V gene lookup returns CDR1 MDHEN and CDR2 SYDVKM. DNA of the CDR3: TGTGCCAGCAGTTTTACAATGGTGGGCCAAGAGACCCAGTACTTC. It yields the protein CASSFTMVGQETQYF.

V usage is TRBV5-6 and J usage is TRBJ2-5; no reliable D call. V lost 3 bases and J 6 bases, leaving 15 bases between the germline ends. Germline V gene data show CDR1 as SGHDT and CDR2 as YYEEEE. This CDR3 is 14 amino acids long. CDR3 DNA sequence: TGTGCCAGCAGCTCCGGACGGGCTGGTCAGACCCAGTACTTC. Protein: CASSSGRAGQTQYF.

This clone was picked up a small number of times. The DNA of the CDR3 is TGTGCCAGCAGCCCCAGAGAGCGAGGTAGCACTGAAGCTTTCTTT. Its translation is CASSPRERGSTEAFF. This chain connects TRBV7-9 to TRBJ1-1; D not resolved. The CDR3 length is 15 residues. CDR1 and CDR2 from the germline V gene are SEHNR and FQNEAQ (reference sequence). Trimming removed 5 bases from V and 4 bases from J, with 17 bases in between. Full variable domain (missing parts from reference TRBV7-9 and TRBJ1-1): DTGVSQNPRHKITKRGQNVTFRCDPISEHNRLYWYRQTLGQGPEFLTYFQNEAQLEKSRLLSDRFSAERPKGSFSTLEIQRTEQGDSAMYLCASSPRERGSTEAFFGQGTRLTVV.

A few counts support this clone. CDR3 residues: CASSYDFTRGKTQYF. CDR3 DNA: TGTGCCAGCAGCTACGACTTCACTCGAGGAAAGACCCAGTACTTC. The V gene is TRBV7-2, the J gene TRBJ2-5; D call uncertain. CDR1 is SGHTA and CDR2 is FQGNSA in the germline V gene. This CDR3 region has 15 residues. V shed 4 bases and J shed 6 bases, with 18 bases lying between them.

The chain joins TRBV4-1 to TRBJ2-5, with D perhaps matching TRBD2 (5 bases). This CDR3 contains 16 residues. Germline assignment: CDR1 MGHRA and CDR2 YSYEKL. Deletions cut 1 base from V and 5 bases from J, with 17 bases between. The CDR3 DNA follows: TGCGCCAGCAGCCAAGGGGGTAGCCCTCGGGGTGAGACCCAGTACTTC. Its protein product is CASSQGGSPRGETQYF.

The genes are TRBV7-2 and TRBJ2-3; D gene ambiguous. The CDR3 totals 14 residues. Germline V gives CDR1 SGHTA, CDR2 FQGNSA. V dropped 2 bases and J dropped 2 bases, with 8 bases sitting between them. CDR3 residues: CASSLTSVTDTQYF. For the CDR3, the DNA is TGTGCCAGCAGCTTAACCTCTGTCACAGATACGCAGTATTTT.

In this sample, this clone turned up a few times. The chain links TRBV27 to TRBJ2-5, with D tentatively TRBD2 (6 bases). Between the trimmed V and J ends, which lost 3 bases and 3 bases, there was a span of 17 bases. The CDR3 contains 16 residues. CDR1 is MNHEY and CDR2 is SMNVEV in the germline V gene (reference sequence). CDR3 sequence (DNA): TGTGCCAGCAGTTTTGGAGGGGCGCCAGCCAAAGAGACCCAGTACTTC. It is translated as CASSFGGAPAKETQYF.